The T cell receptor (beta chain) under discussion was sequenced for a study of blood T cell repertoires in COVID-19. The J segment lost 6 bases and the V segment lost 5 bases, leaving 9 bases of the junction unmatched. Germline CDR1 reads SEHNR; CDR2 reads FQNEAQ (reference sequence). This CDR3 has 16 residues. Libraries were prepared by immunoSEQ multiplex PCR; TCRdb keeps only in-frame clonotypes and omits some of them. The sample lists fewer than 90,000 clones, roughly 76% occurring once. Sequenced input: peripheral blood. The V and J genes are TRBV7-9 and TRBJ2-3, with 12 bases matching TRBD1. The sequence was collected from a woman in her fifties or sixties with acute or convalescent COVID-19. CDR3 in DNA: TGTGCCAGCAGCCGCGGGACAGGGGGCAAGAAGGATACGCAGTATTTT. It yields the protein CASSRGTGGKKDTQYF.